This paragraph reports one TCR beta chain. Its specificity is not known. The CDR3 is made up of 14 amino acids. CDR1 and CDR2 from the germline V gene are MNHEY and SMNVEV (reference sequence). V shed 6 bases, J shed 7 bases, and the junction held 7 bases outside the gene matches. The sample comes from a study of beta chain features in type 1 diabetes. Study information: Examination covered fewer than 110 million sorted cells spanning all samples.

Study-level findings and limits: Moderately but significantly shorter TCRB CDR3s were found in Type 1 diabetes patients in all four CD4+ subsets. PCR might favor shorter templates, equally in patients and controls.

The investigators reverse transcribed all of the isolated RNA, so they sequenced expressed TCRB transcripts. Profiled with immunoSEQ multiplex PCR; TCRdb holds only in-frame clones, not every one. The table has 500,000 to 850,000 clones, more than 12% seen once. Central memory, naive, regulatory and stem cell-like memory CD4+ cells were sorted by CD45RO/CCR7/CD25/CD127/CD95/CD27. Purity exceeded 98% in all sorted populations. V is TRBV27 and J is TRBJ1-4; 8 bases match TRBD1. The receptor was isolated from a man aged 18-30 years with type 1 diabetes. Sample: naive CD4+ T cells from blood. DNA of the CDR3: TGTGCCAGCAGCGGTCAGGGGGCCGGTGAAAAACTGTTTTTT. Translation gives CASSGQGAGEKLFF. Full variable domain (missing parts from reference TRBV27 and TRBJ1-4): EAQVTQNPRYLITVTGKKLTVTCSQNMNHEYMSWYRQDPGLGLRQIYYSMNVEVTDKGDVPEGYKVSRKEKRNFPLILESPSPNQTSLYFCASSGQGAGEKLFFGSGTQLSVL.